This T cell receptor beta chain was sequenced for a study of post-analysis software for immune sequencing data. Study in general: The disease courses spanned relapsing-remitting, secondary progressive and progressive-relapsing forms of multiple sclerosis. Points from the study as a whole: In patients, five or six TRBV segments were more frequent than in controls, with TRBV5-6, TRBV5-1 and TRBV20-1 among them. Samples sharing a preparation batch grouped tightly together when assessed by F measure.

The TCR beta cDNA libraries contained unique molecular identifiers. TCRdb called the PCR reads again in MiXCR, with one record for every CDR3 protein. Altogether 650,000 to 900,000 distinct CDR3 sequences are present, 46% being singletons, with the ten largest covering over 4.5%. This CDR3 has 16 residues. Germline values: CDR1 MDHEN, CDR2 SYDVKM. V gave up 5 bases and J gave up 0 bases; unmatched junction bases: 6. On this clonotype: Its antigen is currently unknown.

The clonotype comes from a girl between 5 and 17 years old with multiple sclerosis. The sample comprised blood. The chain couples TRBV28 to TRBJ2-1; 8 nucleotides agree with TRBD2. CDR3 DNA: TGTGCCAGCAGTCTCCCCGGGACTAGCTCCTACAATGAGCAGTTCTTC. This translates into CASSLPGTSSYNEQFF. The variable domain in full, completed from reference TRBV28 and TRBJ2-1, reads DVKVTQSSRYLVKRTGEKVFLECVQDMDHENMFWYRQDPGLGLRLIYFSYDVKMKEKGDIPEGYSVSREKKERFSLILESASTNQTSMYLCASSLPGTSSYNEQFFGPGTRLTVL.